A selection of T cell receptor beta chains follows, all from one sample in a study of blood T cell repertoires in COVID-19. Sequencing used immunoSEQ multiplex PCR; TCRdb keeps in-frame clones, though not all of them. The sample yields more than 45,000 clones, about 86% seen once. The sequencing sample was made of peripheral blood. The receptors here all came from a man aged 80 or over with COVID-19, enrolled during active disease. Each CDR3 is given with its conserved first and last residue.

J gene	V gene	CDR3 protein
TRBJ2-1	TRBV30	CAWSVQGEQFF
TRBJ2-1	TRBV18	CASSPTSGIVEQFF
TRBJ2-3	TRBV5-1	CASRGLAVTDTQYF
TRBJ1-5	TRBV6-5	CASSLQGGSNQPQHF
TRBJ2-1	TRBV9	CASSAAGLAVFNEQFF
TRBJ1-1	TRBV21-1	CASSKAGTGTKNTEAFF
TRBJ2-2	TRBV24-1	CATSATTGELFF
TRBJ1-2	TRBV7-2	CASSLPGFHGYTF
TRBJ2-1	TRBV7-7	CASSPSPGLSYNEQFF
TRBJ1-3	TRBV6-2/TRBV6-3	CASSPAVVNTIYF
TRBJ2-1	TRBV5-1	CASSSTGGQGNTYNEQFF
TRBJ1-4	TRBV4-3	CASSQALGTGVNEKLFF
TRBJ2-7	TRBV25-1	CAAGGQGAGEQYF
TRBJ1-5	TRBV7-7	CASSLTGGGPQHF
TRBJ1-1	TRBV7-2	CASSLDGGSLNTEAFF
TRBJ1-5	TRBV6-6	CASSKGGQGGQPQHF
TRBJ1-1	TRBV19	CASEEGQTLYTEAFF
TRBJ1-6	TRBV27	CASSPRQGNSPLHF
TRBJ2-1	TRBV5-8	CASRDPGPSSYNEQFF
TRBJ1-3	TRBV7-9	CASRRGSSGNTIYF
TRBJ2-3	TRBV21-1	CASREEAGVDTQYF
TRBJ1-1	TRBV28	CASTRTRNTEAFF
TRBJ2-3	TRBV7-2	CASIKTSGGADTQYF
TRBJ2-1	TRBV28	CASSSAGTGAYNEQFF
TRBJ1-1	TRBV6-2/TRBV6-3	CASSYTTGQFEAFF
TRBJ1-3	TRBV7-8	CASSLIKGNTIYF
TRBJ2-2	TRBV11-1	CASSTGTSGGTGELFF
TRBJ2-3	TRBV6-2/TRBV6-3	CASSYQQGLDTQYF
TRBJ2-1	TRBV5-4	CASSSLSVSSYNEQFF
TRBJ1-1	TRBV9	CASSVESVSTEAFF
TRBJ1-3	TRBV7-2	CASSSTGTSGNTIYF
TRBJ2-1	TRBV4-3	CASSHASRSSGLGNEQFF
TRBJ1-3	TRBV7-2	CASSLAANRGPNTIYF
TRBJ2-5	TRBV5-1	CASSLQETQYF
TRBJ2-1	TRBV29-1	CSVENPVKNNEQFF
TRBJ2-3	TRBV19	CASRDSANTDTQYF
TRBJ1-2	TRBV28	CASSLWGDRVEYGYTF
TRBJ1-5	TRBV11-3	CASSLDLTGSCNQPQHF